Listed here are 9 T cell receptor beta chains from one sample, sequenced in a study of blood T cells in healthy people across ages. The authors ran a second PCR of about 6 to 12 cycles using a sample-barcoded 5' primer and a J-beta primer mix. TCRdb itself ran the 5' RACE reads through MiXCR, one entry per CDR3 protein. The table lists about 830,000 distinct CDR3 sequences, less than 80% of them singletons. Source material: blood. These receptors were collected from a man aged 30-40 years in good health.

This clonotype was detected a few times. CDR3: CSAELGEQYF. In DNA form, the CDR3 reads TGCAGCGCCGAGCTTGGCGAGCAGTACTTC. The chain has TRBV29-1 and TRBJ2-4; D uncertain. Matching the DNA end better, TRBJ2-7 makes the J call doubtful. There are 10 residues in the CDR3. Germline loops: CDR1 SQVTM, CDR2 ANQGSEA.

V and J are TRBV28 and TRBJ2-3; 9 bases agree with TRBD2. Unmatched junction bases numbered 5, after V lost 8 bases and J lost 2 bases. Looked up from germline, CDR1 is MDHEN and CDR2 is SYDVKM. CDR3 length: 14 amino acids. Here the CDR3 reads CASGLATPTDTQYF. The CDR3 DNA reads TGTGCCAGCGGACTAGCGACCCCCACAGATACGCAGTATTTT.

The chain links TRBV29-1 to TRBJ1-2, with D perhaps TRBD1 (6 bases). CDR1 is SQVTM and CDR2 is ANQGSEA in the germline V gene. The CDR3 consists of 13 residues. V lost 5 bases and J 2 bases, leaving 12 bases between the germline ends. CDR3 nucleotide sequence: TGCAGCGTTCCTCCGGGACAAAACTATGGCTACACCTTC. As protein: CSVPPGQNYGYTF.

V and J are TRBV29-1 and TRBJ2-5; the D is unclear. V was cut by 4 bases and J by 3 bases, with 18 bases left in between. This CDR3 comprises 15 residues. Germline V gene sequence: CDR1 SQVTM, CDR2 ANQGSEA. The CDR3 region is CSVALGPTAKETQYF. The CDR3 nucleotides are TGCAGCGTTGCTTTAGGCCCTACCGCAAAAGAGACCCAGTACTTC.

The V gene is TRBV6-5, the J gene TRBJ2-4; a weak D match, TRBD1 (6 bases). The DNA end is a closer match to TRBJ2-7, so the J assignment may be wrong. The CDR3 contains 16 residues. Looked up from germline, CDR1 is MNHEY and CDR2 is SVGAGI. This chain's CDR3 is CASSSAFGTHFYEQYF. In nucleotides, the CDR3 is TGTGCCAGCAGTTCGGCATTCGGGACACATTTTTACGAGCAGTACTTC.

The rearrangement uses TRBV18 and TRBJ2-7; TRBD1 might be the D (5 bases). The germline V gene encodes CDR1 KGHSH and CDR2 LQKENI. The V end lost 2 bases, the J end lost 1 base, and 12 bases lay between the germline ends. CDR3 length: 15 residues. The DNA of the CDR3 is TGTGCCAGCTCACCATCGGACACGAAGTCCTACGAGCAGTACTTC. Protein sequence: CASSPSDTKSYEQYF.

The chain has TRBV29-1 and TRBJ2-5; 7 bases are a match to TRBD1. V lost 7 bases to trimming and J lost 4 bases; unmatched junction nucleotides: 6. CDR3 length equals 12 residues. The germline V gene has CDR1 SQVTM and CDR2 ANQGSEA. CDR3 sequence reads: CSAAGGGETQYF. CDR3 coding DNA: TGCAGCGCGGCAGGGGGTGGAGAGACCCAGTACTTC. Full variable domain (remainder filled in from reference TRBV29-1 and TRBJ2-5): SAVISQKPSRDICQRGTSLTIQCQVDSQVTMMFWYRQQPGQSLTLIATANQGSEATYESGFVIDKFPISRPNLTFSTLTVSNMSPEDSSIYLCSAAGGGETQYFGPGTRLLVL.

V is TRBV4-3 and J is TRBJ2-1, with 9 positions matching TRBD2. Germline loops: CDR1 LGHNA, CDR2 YSLEER. J lost 4 bases, V lost 4 bases, and 5 bases had no gene match. The CDR3 has 15 residues. For the CDR3, the DNA is TGCGCCAGCAGCCCGCTAGCGGGAAATTACAATGAGCAGTTCTTC. Translated: CASSPLAGNYNEQFF.

This clonotype was observed a handful of times. CDR3 in DNA: TGTGCCATCAGTGACGTTGGAGGGCGGGGGCAAGAGACCCAGTACTTC. This codes for CAISDVGGRGQETQYF. This chain joins TRBV10-3 and TRBJ2-5, with TRBD2 identical over 7 bases. The CDR3 loop spans 16 amino acids. The trim removed 3 bases at V and 2 bases at J, leaving 9 bases unmatched. Germline assignment: CDR1 ENHRY and CDR2 SYGVKD.